The present TCR beta chain was sequenced within a study of T cells in localized non-small cell lung cancer. Repertoires were generated with immunoSEQ multiplex PCR, while TCRdb's copy carries only in-frame clones and drops some. The sample shows 45,000 to 70,000 clones, roughly 85% of them seen only once. General study results and limits: Those with higher blood T cell density had longer overall survival. Turning up in adjacent lung were a median roughly 50 of the top 100 tumor clones. Uninvolved adjacent lung showed the highest T cell clonality, exceeding tumor. Analysis by sequencing included only one tumor region, so heterogeneity remains possible.

CDR1 is SGHTA, CDR2 FQGNSA, per germline. The CDR3 extends over 16 amino acids. V lost 5 bases, J lost 7 bases, and 11 bases stayed unmatched. With regard to this clone: The antigen is unknown. Other nucleotide sequences from this sample produce the same CDR3.

The J gene is TRBJ2-1, the V gene TRBV7-2, with 10 positions matching TRBD1. The sequencing used peripheral blood, collected before any cancer treatment. The clonotype originates from a woman aged 40-70 years with stage I lung adenocarcinoma. The CDR3 DNA is TGTGCCAGCAGCCCTCCCGGGACAGGGGTAGGGAATGAGCAGTTCTTC. It encodes CASSPPGTGVGNEQFF.